Listed below are T cell receptor beta chains from one sample, sequenced in a study of T cell responses to AZD1222 COVID-19 vaccine. Repertoires were generated with immunoSEQ multiplex PCR, while TCRdb's copy carries only in-frame clones and drops some. Among 120,000 to 150,000 clones, approximately 90% were seen once, and the ten largest hold less than 5.5%. The sample in question was peripheral blood, obtained on day 0 of AZD1222 vaccination. These receptors came from an adult in good health. Both conserved end residues are part of each CDR3. Each record gives: CDR3 protein, V gene, clone size. Only some rows state a clone size, as once, few, many or a class for expanded clones.

CDR3: CASTSWEAAEQFF; V: TRBV11-2; size: -
CDR3: CASSSGQTYGYTF; V: TRBV7-8; size: -
CDR3: CASSPQTGRNTIYF; V: TRBV18; size: -
CDR3: CASSPGLAGNNEQFF; V: TRBV11-3; size: -
CDR3: CASSETSANEQFF; V: TRBV7-2; size: -
CDR3: CASSLGGIGQDSPLHF; V: TRBV28; size: -
CDR3: CASSTVRTSSYEQYF; V: TRBV19; size: -
CDR3: CATGTGNTGELFF; V: TRBV24-1; size: few
CDR3: CASSLATARGYTF; V: TRBV7-8; size: -
CDR3: CASSLDLGGSNQPQHF; V: TRBV11-2; size: -
CDR3: CASRRDRGGSYEQYF; V: TRBV6-5; size: -
CDR3: CASSLGLGNQPQHF; V: TRBV13; size: -
CDR3: CASSIGTGATGELFF; V: TRBV5-1; size: -
CDR3: CASSIRADSSYEQYF; V: TRBV7-2; size: once
CDR3: CASSLQGVNYGYTF; V: TRBV5-1; size: -
CDR3: CAITSPSGANVLTF; V: TRBV10-3; size: -
CDR3: CASSPRRDRGQETQYF; V: TRBV7-8; size: -
CDR3: CASSPPGITGNTIYF; V: TRBV7-9; size: -
CDR3: CASSQGSRPERNSPLHF; V: TRBV23-1; size: -
CDR3: CASSLEDSEKLFF; V: TRBV7-9; size: -
CDR3: CASQLSGADEKLFF; V: TRBV7-9; size: -
CDR3: CASSLEGWSTEAFF; V: TRBV5-1; size: -
CDR3: CASMGDSGNTIYF; V: TRBV2; size: -
CDR3: CASSVGSPHEQFF; V: TRBV9; size: -
CDR3: CASSIPGSQETQYF; V: TRBV28; size: -
CDR3: CASSPDVVPSYEQYF; V: TRBV5-1; size: -
CDR3: CASSQRGSGGELFF; V: TRBV4-3; size: -
CDR3: CASSPTGTGGWETQYF; V: TRBV7-2; size: -
CDR3: CASSYGVREKLFF; V: TRBV6-5; size: -
CDR3: CASSDGSGTDTQYF; V: TRBV6-4; size: -
CDR3: CASGLGGSNYGYTF; V: TRBV7-8; size: once